Listed below are T cell receptor beta chains from one sample, sequenced in a study of beta chain features in type 1 diabetes. Repertoires were generated with immunoSEQ multiplex PCR, while TCRdb's copy carries only in-frame clones and drops some. The table has 900,000 or so clones, roughly a sixth seen once. The sequenced material came from naive CD4+ T cells from blood. The origin of the receptors is a woman aged 18-29 years in good health. The CDR3 runs from the conserved cysteine through the conserved F or W. The D gene is left open where the match is weak. Size tells how often a clone was seen (once, few, many) or the class of an expanded clone, and some rows leave it out.

j_call: TRBJ1-4; v_call: TRBV9; clone_size: NA; d_call: NA; cdr3_nt: TGTGCCAGCAGCGTAGTAGGACGAGGGGAGGAAAAACTGTTTTTT; cdr3_aa: CASSVVGRGEEKLFF
j_call: TRBJ2-5; v_call: TRBV2; clone_size: NA; d_call: TRBD2; cdr3_nt: TGTGCCAGCAGGATAGCGGGAGGGGAGCAGTACTTC; cdr3_aa: CASRIAGGEQYF
j_call: TRBJ2-5; v_call: TRBV6-1; clone_size: NA; d_call: NA; cdr3_nt: TGTGCCAGCGAGGGAGACGGGGAGACCCAGTACTTC; cdr3_aa: CASEGDGETQYF
j_call: TRBJ2-3; v_call: TRBV7-9; clone_size: NA; d_call: NA; cdr3_nt: TGTGCCAGCAGTAGGTCAGATACGCAGTATTTT; cdr3_aa: CASSRSDTQYF
j_call: TRBJ2-7; v_call: TRBV28; clone_size: NA; d_call: NA; cdr3_nt: TGTGCCAGCAATTACGCGGGGGCTAGATCCTACGAGCAGTACTTC; cdr3_aa: CASNYAGARSYEQYF
j_call: TRBJ2-1; v_call: TRBV6-5; clone_size: few; d_call: NA; cdr3_nt: TGTGCCAGCAGTTTATCTAGAATCGGTGAGCAGTTCTTC; cdr3_aa: CASSLSRIGEQFF
j_call: TRBJ2-1; v_call: TRBV28; clone_size: few; d_call: NA; cdr3_nt: TGTGCCAGCAGTTTATTGAGGACCAACAATGAGCAGTTCTTC; cdr3_aa: CASSLLRTNNEQFF
j_call: TRBJ2-5; v_call: TRBV9; clone_size: few; d_call: NA; cdr3_nt: TGTGCCAGCAGCGTAGCGGGCCAGTACTTC; cdr3_aa: CASSVAGQYF
j_call: TRBJ2-7; v_call: TRBV7-8; clone_size: few; d_call: NA; cdr3_nt: TGTGCCAGCAGGGGTGGTAGCGGAACGCCATACGAGCAGTACTTC; cdr3_aa: CASRGGSGTPYEQYF
j_call: TRBJ1-3; v_call: TRBV11-2; clone_size: NA; d_call: NA; cdr3_nt: TGTGCCAGCAGCTTAACGCGAAGCTCTGGAAACACCATATATTTT; cdr3_aa: CASSLTRSSGNTIYF
j_call: TRBJ2-3; v_call: TRBV5-1; clone_size: NA; d_call: NA; cdr3_nt: TGCGCCAGCAGCTCTCAGGGATTAGGCAACACAGATACGCAGTATTTT; cdr3_aa: CASSSQGLGNTDTQYF
j_call: TRBJ2-1; v_call: TRBV23-1; clone_size: NA; d_call: TRBD1; cdr3_nt: TGCGCCAGCAGTCAACCTCGACAGGGGGCGCGTTTCTCTGAGCAGTTCTTC; cdr3_aa: CASSQPRQGARFSEQFF
j_call: TRBJ2-1; v_call: TRBV19; clone_size: few; d_call: TRBD2; cdr3_nt: TGTGCCAGTAGCAGACTAGCGATACCCCCCTACAATGAGCAGTTCTTC; cdr3_aa: CASSRLAIPPYNEQFF
j_call: TRBJ2-3; v_call: TRBV28; clone_size: NA; d_call: TRBD2; cdr3_nt: TGTGCCAGCAGTTTGCGGGAGGACCTTATAAATACGCAGTATTTT; cdr3_aa: CASSLREDLINTQYF
j_call: TRBJ2-3; v_call: TRBV29-1; clone_size: NA; d_call: NA; cdr3_nt: TGCAGTTATGGGGGGGCGGGAGGCACAGATACGCAGTATTTT; cdr3_aa: CSYGGAGGTDTQYF
j_call: TRBJ1-5; v_call: TRBV28; clone_size: NA; d_call: NA; cdr3_nt: TGTGCCAGCAAACGCCCCCAGACCGCCAATCAGCCCCAGCATTTT; cdr3_aa: CASKRPQTANQPQHF
j_call: TRBJ2-1; v_call: TRBV7-8; clone_size: few; d_call: TRBD1; cdr3_nt: TGTGCCAGCAGCCTAAGGACAGGGGAGGTTAATGAGCAGTTCTTC; cdr3_aa: CASSLRTGEVNEQFF
j_call: TRBJ2-3; v_call: TRBV6-5; clone_size: few; d_call: TRBD2; cdr3_nt: TGTGCCAGCAGGCAGGGACTAGCGTCCGATACGCAGTATTTT; cdr3_aa: CASRQGLASDTQYF
j_call: TRBJ1-5; v_call: TRBV28; clone_size: few; d_call: NA; cdr3_nt: TGTGCCAGCACGGCTAGCAATCAGCCCCAGCATTTT; cdr3_aa: CASTASNQPQHF
j_call: TRBJ2-5; v_call: TRBV28; clone_size: NA; d_call: NA; cdr3_nt: TGTGCCAGTAGTGAGGCCCAAGAGACCCAGTACTTC; cdr3_aa: CASSEAQETQYF
j_call: TRBJ2-2; v_call: TRBV11-2; clone_size: NA; d_call: NA; cdr3_nt: TGTGCCAGCAGCTTAGGCGGGAACACCGGGGAGCTGTTTTTT; cdr3_aa: CASSLGGNTGELFF
j_call: TRBJ1-1; v_call: TRBV13; clone_size: few; d_call: NA; cdr3_nt: TGTGCCAGCACCCAAGGGGGAGACACTGAAGCTTTCTTT; cdr3_aa: CASTQGGDTEAFF
j_call: TRBJ1-1; v_call: TRBV28; clone_size: few; d_call: NA; cdr3_nt: TGTGCCAGCCGGCCCCCAGGGTCGAGGGACACTGAAGCTTTCTTT; cdr3_aa: CASRPPGSRDTEAFF
j_call: TRBJ2-7; v_call: TRBV27; clone_size: NA; d_call: NA; cdr3_nt: TGTGCCAGCAGCCGAGACACGGCCTCCTACGAGCAGTACTTC; cdr3_aa: CASSRDTASYEQYF
j_call: TRBJ1-2; v_call: TRBV6-6; clone_size: few; d_call: TRBD1; cdr3_nt: TGTGCCAGCAGTCCCCGGGACAGGGGGCTGAACTATGGCTACACCTTC; cdr3_aa: CASSPRDRGLNYGYTF
j_call: TRBJ2-3; v_call: TRBV11-2; clone_size: NA; d_call: TRBD1; cdr3_nt: TGTGCCAGCAGCTTAAGGGCCGGGACAGCCACAGATACGCAGTATTTT; cdr3_aa: CASSLRAGTATDTQYF
j_call: TRBJ2-3; v_call: TRBV7-9; clone_size: few; d_call: NA; cdr3_nt: TGTGCCAGCAGCCCCCTCAAGGATACGCAGTATTTT; cdr3_aa: CASSPLKDTQYF
j_call: TRBJ1-2; v_call: TRBV7-2; clone_size: NA; d_call: NA; cdr3_nt: TGTGCCAGCAACTTAGCACGGGACATCCAACCCTATGGCTACACCTTC; cdr3_aa: CASNLARDIQPYGYTF
j_call: TRBJ2-1; v_call: TRBV12-5; clone_size: few; d_call: NA; cdr3_nt: TGTGCTAGTGGTTCGCAGGGTGGGTCGGGGGTCTACAATGAGCAGTTCTTC; cdr3_aa: CASGSQGGSGVYNEQFF
j_call: TRBJ2-7; v_call: TRBV28; clone_size: NA; d_call: NA; cdr3_nt: TGTGCCAGCAGTTTATCCACAGTCGGCGGCGAGCAGTACTTC; cdr3_aa: CASSLSTVGGEQYF
j_call: TRBJ1-5; v_call: TRBV28; clone_size: NA; d_call: TRBD1; cdr3_nt: TGTGCCAGCAGTCATGGACAGGACTATCAGCCCCAGCATTTT; cdr3_aa: CASSHGQDYQPQHF
j_call: TRBJ2-7; v_call: TRBV5-4; clone_size: NA; d_call: TRBD2; cdr3_nt: TGTGCCAGCAGCTTCGGGACTAGCGGGAATGTCGAGCAGTACTTC; cdr3_aa: CASSFGTSGNVEQYF
j_call: TRBJ2-6; v_call: TRBV5-4; clone_size: few; d_call: TRBD1; cdr3_nt: TGTGCCAGCAGCCGTTCTGGGACAGCTCGATCTGGGGCCAACGTCCTGACTTTC; cdr3_aa: CASSRSGTARSGANVLTF
j_call: TRBJ2-5; v_call: TRBV7-9; clone_size: NA; d_call: NA; cdr3_nt: TGTGCCAGCAGCCCCGGTAGGGAGACCCAGTACTTC; cdr3_aa: CASSPGRETQYF
j_call: TRBJ2-1; v_call: TRBV7-9; clone_size: NA; d_call: TRBD2; cdr3_nt: TGTGCCAGCAGCGATCGGACTAGCGGGATTAATGAGCAGTTCTTC; cdr3_aa: CASSDRTSGINEQFF
j_call: TRBJ2-1; v_call: TRBV10-3; clone_size: NA; d_call: TRBD2; cdr3_nt: TGTGCCATCAGTGAGTTGGGCGGGAGGGCCAGTGAGCAGTTCTTC; cdr3_aa: CAISELGGRASEQFF
j_call: TRBJ2-5; v_call: TRBV6-5; clone_size: few; d_call: NA; cdr3_nt: TGTGCCAGCAGTTTGGAGCGTGAAGAGACCCAGTACTTC; cdr3_aa: CASSLEREETQYF
j_call: TRBJ2-1; v_call: TRBV7-2; clone_size: NA; d_call: NA; cdr3_nt: TGTGCCAGCAGCTTCGCGGGGGCGAATGAGCAGTTCTTC; cdr3_aa: CASSFAGANEQFF
j_call: TRBJ2-1; v_call: TRBV10-2; clone_size: few; d_call: NA; cdr3_nt: TGCGCCAGCAGTGCAGCGGGCAATGAGCAGTTCTTC; cdr3_aa: CASSAAGNEQFF